These 21 T cell receptor beta chains originate from one sample sequenced in a study of T cell changes during pregnancy in multiple sclerosis. Data came from immunoSEQ multiplex PCR; TCRdb stores just in-frame clones and leaves some out. The sample has about 68,000 clones; 92% are singletons. The source material was peripheral blood, sampled in the second trimester of pregnancy. Receptor source: a female donor in good health, enrolled as a control in a pregnancy study.

This clone was detected once. The chain combines TRBV25-1 with TRBJ2-3; a possible D gene is TRBD1 (6 bases). The V gene lost 8 bases and the J gene lost 2 bases, with 26 bases spanning the gap. CDR1 is MGHDK and CDR2 is SYGVNS in the germline V gene. The CDR3 covers 18 residues. In DNA, the CDR3 is TGTGCCAGCTCGGAAAACGGGACACCCTCAAACCCCACAGATACGCAGTATTTT. Its protein product is CASSENGTPSNPTDTQYF.

The V call is TRBV11-2, the J call TRBJ2-1, with TRBD1 matching 9 bases. This CDR3 contains 12 residues. V dropped 1 base and J dropped 14; count of bases not matched to a gene: 3. CDR1 is SGHAT, CDR2 FQNNGV, per germline. The DNA for the CDR3 is TGTGCCAGCAGCTTAGTCCGGGACAGGGAGTTCTTC. Translated, it gives CASSLVRDREFF. The whole variable domain, remainder taken from reference TRBV11-2 and TRBJ2-1, is EAGVAQSPRYKIIEKRQSVAFWCNPISGHATLYWYQQILGQGPKLLIQFQNNGVVDDSQLPKDRFSAERLKGVDSTLKIQPAKLEDSAVYLCASSLVRDREFFGPGTRLTVL.

The sample holds one count of this clone. The chain links TRBV28 to TRBJ1-5, with D possibly being TRBD1 (6 bases). The V gene lost 8 bases and the J gene lost 0 bases, with 14 bases spanning the gap. Germline CDR1 and CDR2: MDHEN and SYDVKM. The CDR3 loop spans 15 amino acids. CDR3 sequence: CASPPRGNSNQPQHF. The CDR3, as DNA: TGTGCCAGCCCCCCGAGGGGGAATAGCAATCAGCCCCAGCATTTT.

V is TRBV28 and J is TRBJ2-3; no firm D call. Deletions cut 8 bases from V and 1 base from J, with 10 bases between. This CDR3 has 13 residues. CDR1 and CDR2 (germline): MDHEN, SYDVKM. For the CDR3, the DNA is TGTGCCAGCGGGCCGAGTGGCACAGATACGCAGTATTTT. Protein product: CASGPSGTDTQYF.

The rearrangement joins TRBV11-2 to TRBJ2-1; 8 nucleotides match TRBD1. The trim removed 6 bases at V and 5 bases at J, leaving 3 bases unmatched. Germline V gene lookup returns CDR1 SGHAT and CDR2 FQNNGV. CDR3 length equals 13 residues. CDR3 amino acids: CASRRTGNNEQFF. The CDR3, as DNA: TGTGCCAGCAGGAGGACAGGGAACAATGAGCAGTTCTTC.

V and J are TRBV6-6 and TRBJ2-5; 8 bases are a match to TRBD1. The germline V gene encodes CDR1 MNHNY and CDR2 SVGAGI (reference sequence). The CDR3 extends over 16 amino acids. With V trimmed by 4 bases and J by 1 base, 8 bases remained unmatched. The CDR3 reads CASSSLGQGAQETQYF. The CDR3 nucleotides read TGTGCCAGCAGTTCCTTAGGACAGGGAGCCCAAGAGACCCAGTACTTC.

V is TRBV27 and J is TRBJ1-1; possible D gene TRBD1, 5 bases. CDR1 MNHEY and CDR2 SMNVEV come from the germline V gene (reference sequence). This CDR3 comprises 12 residues. The CDR3 spells CTYSREGTEAFF. The CDR3 nucleotides are TGTACCTATTCCAGGGAGGGCACTGAAGCTTTCTTT.

The chain has TRBV13 and TRBJ1-5; a possible D gene is TRBD1 (6 bases). There are 15 residues in the CDR3. The V and J ends lost 4 bases and 1 base respectively, with 11 bases between them. From germline, CDR1 is PRHDT and CDR2 FYEKMQ (reference sequence). CDR3 region: CASSSRGGSNQPQHF. The CDR3 region has the DNA TGTGCCAGCAGCTCGAGGGGGGGGAGCAATCAGCCCCAGCATTTT.

For this clone: The sample carries other DNA sequences with the same CDR3. This sequence joins TRBV7-9 and TRBJ1-2; TRBD1 matches 7 bases. The CDR3 has 16 residues. The trim removed 6 bases at V and 3 bases at J, leaving 13 bases unmatched. Germline values: CDR1 SEHNR, CDR2 FQNEAQ (reference sequence). This CDR3 reads CASSPRQGVAYYGYTF. The CDR3 DNA reads as TGTGCCAGCAGTCCCCGACAGGGAGTGGCTTACTATGGCTACACCTTC.

CDR3 residues: CAAEGSGANVLTF. DNA for the CDR3: TGTGCCGCGGAGGGCTCTGGGGCCAACGTCCTGACTTTC. This chain links TRBV2 with TRBJ2-6, with D possibly being TRBD2 (6 bases). The CDR3 runs to 13 residues. Trimming cost V 11 bases and J 0 bases, with 8 bases left between them. Germline-derived CDR1 and CDR2 are SNHLY and FYNNEI.

The chain links TRBV2 to TRBJ1-2; D not resolved. V was clipped by 2 bases and J by 3 bases, with 13 bases between them. The V gene's germline CDR1 is SNHLY and CDR2 FYNNEI. This CDR3 contains 15 residues. The CDR3 loop is CASSERERSDYGYTF. In nucleotides, the CDR3 is TGTGCCAGCAGTGAAAGGGAGCGAAGTGACTATGGCTACACCTTC. The full variable domain, rest sourced from reference TRBV2 and TRBJ1-2, is EPEVTQTPSHQVTQMGQEVILRCVPISNHLYFYWYRQILGQKVEFLVSFYNNEISEKSEIFDDQFSVERPDGSNFTLKIRSTKLEDSAMYFCASSERERSDYGYTFGSGTRLTVV.

The genes are TRBV27 and TRBJ1-1; possible D gene TRBD1, 6 bases. V was pared by 3 bases and J by 5 bases, with 13 bases between. Germline V gene sequence: CDR1 MNHEY, CDR2 SMNVEV (reference sequence). The CDR3 loop spans 14 amino acids. CDR3 DNA: TGTGCCAGCAGTTTTTCTACAGGGAGAACTGAAGCTTTCTTT. Protein: CASSFSTGRTEAFF.

The chain is built from TRBV19 and TRBJ1-2; D gene ambiguous. Germline V CDR1 and CDR2: LNHDA, SQIVND (reference sequence). With 3 bases removed from V and 3 bases from J, the gap between germline ends came to 17 bases. The CDR3 covers 16 residues. Here the CDR3 reads CASSILGQLPYYGYTF. Here the CDR3 DNA reads TGTGCCAGTAGTATCCTTGGGCAGCTTCCCTACTATGGCTACACCTTC.

V and J are TRBV28 and TRBJ2-5, with D possibly TRBD1 on 6 matching bases. The V and J ends lost 6 bases and 4 bases respectively, with 12 bases between them. Germline V gene sequence: CDR1 MDHEN, CDR2 SYDVKM. The CDR3 totals 13 residues. The CDR3 nucleotides read TGTGCCAGCAGATCACAGGGAAGAGAGACCCAGTACTTC. Translation gives CASRSQGRETQYF.

The chain is built from TRBV6-4 and TRBJ2-1; D perhaps matches TRBD1 (6 bases). The V gene's germline CDR1 is MRHNA and CDR2 SNTAGT. This CDR3 contains 16 residues. V was cut by 2 bases and J by 6 bases, with 17 bases left in between. CDR3 residues: CASSDHGTSLSNEQFF. The CDR3 region has the DNA TGTGCCAGCAGTGACCACGGGACATCTTTATCCAATGAGCAGTTCTTC.

The chain couples TRBV5-4 to TRBJ1-1, with TRBD1 as a possible D gene (5 bases). This CDR3 is built from 15 residues. V was cut by 5 bases and J by 3 bases, with 17 bases left in between. From germline, CDR1 is SGHNT and CDR2 YYREEE (reference sequence). The CDR3 DNA reads TGTGCCAGCAGACCGGGCAGGGAACAGCACACTGAAGCTTTCTTT. Its protein is CASRPGREQHTEAFF.

The V and J genes are TRBV18 and TRBJ2-3, with 7 bases that match TRBD1. CDR1 is KGHSH and CDR2 is LQKENI in the germline V gene. The CDR3 runs to 16 residues. After removal of 0 bases from V and 0 bases from J, the junction contained 3 bases not matched to a gene. CDR3 amino acids: CASSPPGQRSTDTQYF. The DNA of the CDR3 is TGTGCCAGCTCACCACCGGGACAGCGTAGCACAGATACGCAGTATTTT.

The rearrangement uses TRBV7-9 and TRBJ2-3, with a possible D match to TRBD1 (6 bases). Per the germline V gene, CDR1 is SEHNR and CDR2 is FQNEAQ (reference sequence). V was clipped by 0 bases and J by 2 bases, with 12 bases between them. CDR3 length: 16 residues. CDR3 DNA: TGTGCCAGCAGCTTAGCGGGACAATTATCCACAGATACGCAGTATTTT. The encoded protein is CASSLAGQLSTDTQYF. The full variable domain, in which reference TRBV7-9 and TRBJ2-3 provide the parts outside the CDR3, is DTGVSQNPRHKITKRGQNVTFRCDPISEHNRLYWYRQTLGQGPEFLTYFQNEAQLEKSRLLSDRFSAERPKGSFSTLEIQRTEQGDSAMYLCASSLAGQLSTDTQYFGPGTRLTVL.

The genes are TRBV5-6 and TRBJ1-1; D remains unclear. The CDR3 sequence is 11 residues long. V was clipped by 2 bases and J by 9 bases, with 8 bases between them. The V gene's germline CDR1 is SGHDT and CDR2 YYEEEE. The CDR3 DNA reads TGTGCCAGCAGCTTTCGAGGGAAAGCTTTCTTT. Translating gives CASSFRGKAFF.

The rearrangement joins TRBV6-5 to TRBJ2-1; TRBD2 agrees at 9 bases. V dropped 4 bases and J dropped 4; count of bases not matched to a gene: 8. CDR1 MNHEY and CDR2 SVGAGI come from the germline V gene. The CDR3 consists of 16 residues. The CDR3 DNA is TGTGCCAGCAGTTCGTCACTAGCGGGCGCGTACAATGAGCAGTTCTTC. It encodes CASSSSLAGAYNEQFF.

The V and J genes are TRBV30 and TRBJ2-1; a possible D gene is TRBD2 (5 bases). V shed 2 bases and J shed 3 bases, with 8 bases lying between them. In germline, CDR1 is GTSNPN, CDR2 SVGIG (reference sequence). This CDR3 comprises 13 residues. The CDR3 nucleotides read TGTGCCTGGAGTTTGCGGGTCTACAATGAGCAGTTCTTC. Protein product: CAWSLRVYNEQFF.